Sequencing of this TCR gamma chain was carried out in a study of in vitro expanded adult blood gammadelta T cells (dated by TCRdb to about 2020). Context from the whole study: Sort purities ranging from 85% to 95% to 100% Vgamma9Vdelta2 cells among T cells were obtained. For every donor, cells were stimulated separately with HMBPP, zoledronate or AbnobaViscum P, and the TRG and TRD CDR3 repertoires from each condition were sequenced. The study compared the TCR repertoire of Vgamma9Vdelta2 T cells expanded in vitro with a mistletoe-extract drug against those expanded with HMBPP or zoledronate. A few subjects were included in the TCR repertoire analysis. Overall results and qualifications from the work: The TRDV2 repertoire shared between treatments was private to each donor, and multidimensional scaling clustered TRD repertoires by subject rather than stimulant. All repertoires came from in vitro expanded cultures of cells from healthy donors, not from patients treated with mistletoe. Top TRGV9 CDR3 clonotypes were largely public, being shared across donors and across all three stimulation conditions. AbnobaViscum P-expanded Vgamma9Vdelta2 repertoires showed CDR3 length, diversity and J usage similar to HMBPP- and zoledronate-expanded repertoires, suggesting a polyclonal response.

Sample treatment or condition, as interpreted from the label and publication: AbnobaViscum Pini, a non-fermented European mistletoe (Viscum album, pine host) extract drug, around 1,100 ug/mL. Live CD3+ TCRgammadelta+ Vgamma9+ Vdelta2+ T cells were FACS-sorted on a FACS Aria III after expansion. PBMC were exposed to around 920 ug/mL AbnobaViscum P for one day and then washed three times before expansion. Expansion of the cultures lasted 14 days, and IL-2 was replenished every 3 to 4 days. After the one-day stimulant pulse, cells were washed three times and then cultured in medium containing roughly 100 U/mL IL-2. Before culture, peripheral blood mononuclear cells were isolated by Lymphoprep gradient centrifugation and were cryopreserved in liquid nitrogen. The method behind the library was 5' RACE. For each sample, the RNeasy Micro Kit was used to extract RNA from around 9,700 sorted cells. To build the libraries, template-switch reverse transcription was performed and then the CDR3gamma and CDR3delta regions were amplified by PCR. Sequencing of the amplicons was done on an Illumina MiSeq with the V2 300 kit, which yielded 150 bp paired-end reads. The authors' pipeline ran thus. Read quality was checked with FastQC version 0.11.8. MiXCR version 3.0.3 was used to build CDR3 sequences by aligning reads to GenBank TRG or TRD reference genes. Default MiXCR parameters were applied, except that 3 rather than 5 consecutive nucleotides were used for TRDD assembly. Repertoire analyses, including normalized Shannon-Wiener diversity, clonotype tracking and multidimensional scaling, were performed with VDJtools version 1.2.1 under default settings. CDR3 sequences that were out of frame or contained stop codons were removed from analysis. Via CATT, TCRdb reprocessed the public reads, and rows with identical DNA were then joined. For this entry, the V and J calls and clone size follow TCRdb and not the study's own pipeline. This sample lists over 250 gamma-chain clones; around 7.6% were detected once. 25% to 35% of the sample is in the top ten clones.

This clone is characterized as large (0.1 to 1%). Its antigen remains unidentified. Base quality data are lacking; no much larger clone is found one base away. The germline V gene (reference sequence) gives CDR1 as GITISATS and CDR2 as ISYDGTV. CDR3 length: 17 amino acids, cysteine to phenylalanine. Only the CDR3 DNA stays, 51 bases, in frame from base 1. V ends up 3 bases short and J 9 bases short, with an unmatched junction base count of 11. The receptor chain draws on TRGV9 and TRGJP. The material sequenced was gamma-delta T cells from peripheral blood expanded in culture, taken from an in vitro culture stimulated with Abnoba P. This receptor was obtained from an adult in good health. The nucleotides read TGTGCCTTGTGGGAGACGGGAAGGGGGTTGGGCAAAAAAATCAAGGTATTT. It translates to CALWETGRGLGKKIKVF.